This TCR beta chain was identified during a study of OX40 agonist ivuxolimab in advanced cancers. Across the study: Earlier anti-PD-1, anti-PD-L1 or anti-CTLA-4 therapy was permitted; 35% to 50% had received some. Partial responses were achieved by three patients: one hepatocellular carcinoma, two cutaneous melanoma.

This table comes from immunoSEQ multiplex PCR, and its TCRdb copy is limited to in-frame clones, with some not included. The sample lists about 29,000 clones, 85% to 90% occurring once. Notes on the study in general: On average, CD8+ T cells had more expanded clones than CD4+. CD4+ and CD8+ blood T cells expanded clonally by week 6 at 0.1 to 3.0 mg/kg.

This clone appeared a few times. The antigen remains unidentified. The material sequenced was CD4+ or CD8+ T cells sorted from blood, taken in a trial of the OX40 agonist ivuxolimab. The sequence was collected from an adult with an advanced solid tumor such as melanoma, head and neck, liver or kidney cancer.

DNA of the CDR3: TGTGCCAGCAGCCCGGACAGGGGGCCCGGGGAGCTGTTTTTT. It encodes CASSPDRGPGELFF. The chain joins TRBV28 to TRBJ2-2; 11 nucleotides agree with TRBD1. Germline V gene sequence: CDR1 MDHEN, CDR2 SYDVKM. After removal of 6 bases from V and 6 bases from J, the junction contained 3 bases not matched to a gene. The CDR3 loop spans 14 amino acids.